This T cell receptor (beta chain) was retrieved from a study of monozygotic twins with inflammatory bowel disease (dated by TCRdb to 2018 to 2020). Regarding the complete study: The full study comprised some 30 monozygotic twin pairs: nine German pairs (four IBD-concordant, five IBD-discordant) and 19 IBD-discordant Danish pairs. Disease-associated traits were sought mainly through comparisons between IBD patients and their genetically identical healthy co-twins within discordant pairs. Each individual had, on average, about 151 000 unique TCRalpha sequences and 181 000 unique TCRbeta sequences available for analysis.

The CDR1 and CDR2 encoded by the germline V gene (reference sequence) are DFQATT and SNEGSKA. Taken from cysteine to phenylalanine, the CDR3 has 18 residues. The coding DNA is unavailable. Library construction relied on 5' RACE. The input for every TCR library was 3,500 to 4,000 ng of total RNA. cDNA was synthesized with SMARTScribe reverse transcriptase in eight separate reactions per sample. Unique molecular identifiers containing a 6-nucleotide sample barcode were introduced through template switching during cDNA synthesis. TCRalpha and TCRbeta cDNA was amplified by two nested PCRs of 16 and 9 cycles, with bead purification after each PCR. Before amplification, cDNA was treated with uracil DNA-glycosylase and purified using the QIAquick PCR purification kit. The second PCR added Illumina TruSeq-compatible adapters along with sample-specific barcodes. Library quality and concentration were checked on TapeStation and Qubit, and libraries were pooled at approximately 4.7 ng each. Sequencing of the pooled libraries was done on an Illumina HiSeq2500 single-index Rapid Run using custom sequencing primers and 2 x 100 bp reads. The source study handled its data this way. PCR and sequencing errors were corrected by UMI-based consensus assembly using MiGEC version 1.2.6. MiXCR version 2.1.1 was used for V(D)J alignment, clonotype assembly and CDR3 extraction. Normalisation of gene usage, clonotype sharing and MAIT/NKT TCR abundance was achieved by analysing the top 1000, 10 000 and 20 000 clonotypes per sample. After downsampling to 27 000 UMIs, diversity was calculated as the inverse Simpson index using the vegan R package. Paired Mann-Whitney U tests on discordant twin pairs were used, with Benjamini-Hochberg multiple-testing correction. TCRdb reprocessed the public reads and reports one entry per CDR3 protein sequence, without DNA. TCRdb's processing, not the authors', yielded these V and J calls. This sample's listing comprises about 450,000 distinct CDR3 sequences. The ten largest clones represent about 2.6% of the sample.

A 2.5 ml peripheral blood sample was drawn into PAXgene tubes per donor and stored at -80°C. Without any T cell sorting, total RNA was extracted from whole blood using the PAXgene blood miRNA kit on an automated QIAcube. Deep TCRalpha and TCRbeta repertoire profiling with unique molecular barcoding was performed on peripheral blood of monozygotic twin pairs concordant or discordant for inflammatory bowel disease. Smoking habits were recorded for all twin pairs, and individuals were classified as current, former or never smokers. For this clonotype: Its antigen is currently not known.

Broader findings and caveats from the paper: The analysis was unable to tell different T cell subtypes apart. TCRbeta repertoire diversity, by inverse Simpson index, was decreased in IBD patients compared with their healthy co-twins. Repertoire similarity did not differ between concordant and discordant twins, which could be due to limited statistical power. Fewer clonotypes were shared with other individuals by IBD patients than by healthy twins, most markedly in patients showing signs of disease activity. Because patients received different immunosuppressive treatments, the repertoires may have picked up extra background noise and variability between individuals. The results gave no support for a single strong signal or clonotype linked to IBD.

The TCR was taken from a human donor with ulcerative colitis or Crohn's disease, or a healthy co-twin of an affected twin (not recorded which). The rearranged chain carries TRBV20-1 and TRBJ2-3; without DNA, the TCRdb call of TRBD1 cannot be checked. Sequencing was done on a sample of blood. This receptor carries the CDR3 CSASPPIAGAGRTDTQYF.